Sequencing of this T cell receptor (beta chain) was carried out in a study of beta chain features in type 1 diabetes. Study observations and caveats: Junctions at VDJ sites from type 1 diabetes patients had fewer insertions and more deletions. Type 1 diabetes patients had moderately but significantly shorter TCRB CDR3s in all four CD4+ subsets. Patients and controls would share equally any PCR tilt toward shorter templates.

A remark on this clone: Its cognate antigen is unknown.

Every bit of the isolated RNA underwent reverse transcription, so sequencing read expressed TCRB transcripts. Using immunoSEQ multiplex PCR, the repertoire was profiled, and TCRdb retains in-frame clones only, with some absent. The sample includes some 240,000 clones, about a sixth of them seen just once. Sequenced input: naive CD4+ T cells from blood. The receptor was isolated from a man aged 25-40 years with type 1 diabetes.

In DNA, the CDR3 is TGTGCCAGCAGGGCTAGCGCGAGCTCCTACGAGCAGTACTTC. Its translation: CASRASASSYEQYF. The chain combines TRBV2 with TRBJ2-7; weak D call: TRBD2 (6 bases). CDR3 size: 14 residues. With 6 bases removed from V and 0 bases from J, the gap between germline ends came to 12 bases. Looked up from germline, CDR1 is SNHLY and CDR2 is FYNNEI.